The rows below give T cell receptor beta chains drawn from one sample of a study of CD8 T cells in ankylosing spondylitis. TCRdb reprocessed the 5' RACE reads with MiXCR, giving one entry per CDR3 protein. Among 700,000 to 850,000 distinct CDR3 sequences listed, approximately 12% were seen once. Sequencing input: blood, either unsorted or a sorted T cell fraction (not recorded which). The origin of the receptors is a male donor with ankylosing spondylitis. Each CDR3 is given with its conserved first and last residue. Each record gives: D gene, J gene, V gene, clone size, CDR3 protein, CDR3 DNA. A D gene is named only where the DNA matches it firmly. Expanded clones are given a class, and other clones once, few, many or no size at all.

>NA|TRBJ2-3|TRBV11-2|few
CASSSLGSGGLTDTQYF
TGTGCCAGCAGCTCCCTGGGGAGTGGGGGGCTCACAGATACGCAGTATTTT
>NA|TRBJ1-2|TRBV20-1|many
CSATLTGFYGYTF
TGCAGTGCTACACTGACTGGGTTCTATGGCTACACCTTC
>TRBD1|TRBJ1-5|TRBV11-1|many
CASSLTGVGQPQHF
TGTGCCAGCAGCCTTACAGGGGTCGGTCAGCCCCAGCATTTT
>NA|TRBJ1-5|TRBV20-1|few
CSASVPQGSEHF
TGCAGTGCTAGCGTACCGCAGGGGTCGGAGCATTTT
>NA|TRBJ2-2|TRBV12-3/TRBV12-4|few
CASGPQGVPGELFF
TGTGCCAGCGGCCCACAGGGAGTCCCCGGGGAGCTGTTTTTT
>NA|TRBJ1-1|TRBV20-1|NA
CSARSPGDHRAFF
TGCAGTGCTAGATCCCCCGGTGATCATAGAGCTTTCTTT
>NA|TRBJ2-1|TRBV5-4|NA
CASSLAPLGWQFF
TGTGCCAGCAGCTTGGCGCCCCTGGGGTGGCAGTTCTTC
>NA|TRBJ1-2|TRBV4-3|NA
CASSLSWGWDYGYTF
TGCGCCAGCAGCCTTTCGTGGGGCTGGGACTATGGCTACACCTTC
>NA|TRBJ2-7|TRBV5-1|NA
CASSQLTGNYEQYF
TGCGCCAGCAGCCAACTTACAGGGAACTACGAGCAGTACTTC
>TRBD1|TRBJ2-7|TRBV28|NA
CASSPSRTGLPYEQYF
TGTGCCAGCAGTCCCTCTCGGACAGGTTTGCCATACGAGCAGTACTTC
>NA|TRBJ1-1|TRBV20-1|NA
CSARDLAKNTEAFF
TGCAGTGCTAGAGATCTTGCAAAGAACACTGAAGCTTTCTTT
>NA|TRBJ1-1|TRBV6-2/TRBV6-3|few
CASSARQPPGEAFF
TGTGCCAGCAGTGCAAGACAGCCACCGGGGGAAGCTTTCTTT
>NA|TRBJ2-4|TRBV20-1|many
CSARKPAGDIQYF
TGCAGTGCTAGAAAACCTGCAGGGGACATTCAGTACTTC
>NA|TRBJ1-1|TRBV20-1|few
CSARPFTGGPRNTEAFF
TGCAGTGCTAGACCTTTTACCGGGGGGCCCAGGAACACTGAAGCTTTCTTT
>TRBD1|TRBJ2-2|TRBV10-1|few
CASNTGTGRAGELFF
TGCGCCAGCAACACCGGGACAGGGCGAGCCGGGGAGCTGTTTTTT
>NA|TRBJ2-1|TRBV4-2|few
CASSQGTGQRDEQFF
TGTGCCAGCAGCCAAGGGACTGGACAACGGGATGAGCAGTTCTTC
>TRBD1|TRBJ1-4|TRBV20-1|few
CSARDSRGPGEKLFF
TGCAGTGCTAGAGATTCGAGGGGGCCGGGTGAAAAACTGTTTTTT
>NA|TRBJ1-6|TRBV4-3|few
CASSLKATNSPLHF
TGCGCCAGCAGCCTCAAAGCCACTAATTCACCCCTCCACTTT
>NA|TRBJ2-3|TRBV27|few
CASSLYLFSQDTQYF
TGTGCCAGCAGTTTATACCTTTTTAGTCAAGATACGCAGTATTTT
>NA|TRBJ1-4|TRBV5-4|NA
CASSPGEPTNEKLFF
TGTGCCAGCAGCCCAGGGGAACCGACTAATGAAAAACTGTTTTTT
>TRBD1|TRBJ1-2|TRBV4-1|few
CASSQPTDRPNYGYTF
TGCGCCAGCAGCCAACCCACGGACAGGCCGAACTATGGCTACACCTTC
>TRBD1|TRBJ1-2|TRBV11-3|few
CASRPRDRGYGYTF
TGTGCCAGCAGACCCCGGGACAGGGGCTATGGCTACACCTTC
>TRBD1|TRBJ2-1|TRBV7-9|few
CASSSTRGRGDNEQFF
TGTGCCAGCAGCTCTACCAGGGGGCGCGGGGACAATGAGCAGTTCTTC
>TRBD2|TRBJ2-1|TRBV29-1|many
CSVEGRGAVNEQFF
TGCAGCGTTGAAGGGCGGGGGGCCGTCAATGAGCAGTTCTTC
>NA|TRBJ2-7|TRBV12-3/TRBV12-4|NA
CASSLGGREVQYF
TGTGCCAGCAGTCTGGGGGGCCGGGAAGTGCAGTACTTC
>TRBD2|TRBJ2-2|TRBV5-1|few
CASSTDLAGAGELFF
TGCGCCAGCAGCACTGATTTGGCGGGGGCCGGGGAGCTGTTTTTT
>NA|TRBJ2-7|TRBV4-2|NA
CASSQETVASAISMQYF
TGTGCCAGCAGCCAAGAGACGGTCGCTAGCGCGATAAGTATGCAGTACTTC
>NA|TRBJ2-1|TRBV20-1|NA
CSARSRPPHSEQFF
TGCAGTGCTAGATCCCGCCCTCCGCACAGTGAGCAGTTCTTC
>TRBD2|TRBJ2-5|TRBV29-1|many
CSVGLRGGEETQYF
TGCAGCGTGGGACTTCGGGGGGGCGAAGAGACCCAGTACTTC
>TRBD2|TRBJ2-7|TRBV18|NA
CASSLLLAGGHEQYF
TGTGCCAGCTCCCTTCTACTAGCGGGAGGTCACGAGCAGTACTTC
>NA|TRBJ1-1|TRBV28|few
CASSDGGPTPEAFF
TGTGCCAGCTCCGACGGAGGGCCCACCCCAGAAGCTTTCTTT
>TRBD1|TRBJ1-4|TRBV27|NA
CASSRYGQGWEKLFF
TGTGCCAGCAGTCGTTACGGACAGGGTTGGGAAAAACTGTTTTTT
>NA|TRBJ1-1|TRBV6-5|many
CASSYPRGTEAFF
TGTGCCAGCAGTTACCCGCGGGGCACTGAAGCTTTCTTT
>NA|TRBJ1-4|TRBV12-3/TRBV12-4|NA
CASSLGSPRRSEKLFF
TGTGCCAGCAGTTTGGGTTCACCGAGAAGGAGTGAAAAACTGTTTTTT
>NA|TRBJ2-1|TRBV10-3|many
CAISNRPSSYNEQFF
TGTGCCATCAGTAACAGGCCCAGCTCCTACAATGAGCAGTTCTTC
>NA|TRBJ1-2|TRBV12-3/TRBV12-4|NA
CASTTSGVGGYTF
TGTGCCAGCACCACCTCAGGGGTGGGAGGCTACACCTTC
>NA|TRBJ1-2|TRBV28|NA
CASRPGRPKGYTF
TGTGCCAGCAGACCGGGACGGCCCAAGGGCTACACCTTC
>NA|TRBJ1-1|TRBV14|NA
CASSHRGANTEAFF
TGTGCCAGCAGCCATAGAGGGGCGAACACTGAAGCTTTCTTT
>NA|TRBJ1-1|TRBV25-1|few
CASSGGGLRAFF
TGTGCCAGCAGTGGGGGGGGACTTCGGGCTTTCTTT
>TRBD2|TRBJ2-7|TRBV25-1|NA
CASSEGRGYHEQYF
TGTGCCAGCAGTGAAGGGCGGGGGTACCACGAGCAGTACTTC
>NA|TRBJ2-5|TRBV5-1|few
CASSFRGEDETQYF
TGCGCCAGCAGCTTCAGGGGTGAGGACGAGACCCAGTACTTC
>NA|TRBJ2-2|TRBV5-6|NA
CASSFITGELFF
TGTGCCAGCAGCTTTATCACCGGGGAGCTGTTTTTT
>NA|TRBJ1-6|TRBV20-1|NA
CSARRVGGNSPLHF
TGCAGTGCTAGGAGGGTAGGGGGTAATTCACCCCTCCACTTT
>TRBD2|TRBJ2-3|TRBV10-3|NA
CAISEAMGLAGNTDTQYF
TGTGCCATCAGTGAGGCGATGGGACTAGCGGGGAACACAGATACGCAGTATTTT
>TRBD1|TRBJ2-1|TRBV6-5|few
CASRRTGGEQFF
TGTGCCAGCAGGCGAACAGGGGGCGAGCAGTTCTTC
>NA|TRBJ2-3|TRBV29-1|NA
CSGDINTDTQYF
TGCAGCGGTGACATCAACACAGATACGCAGTATTTT